This TCR beta chain was observed in a study of cytomegalovirus exposure and HLA in healthy donors. Here immunoSEQ multiplex PCR was the method, and the copy in TCRdb shows in-frame clones only, minus some. The sample holds approximately 300,000 clones, 86% seen once. The clonotype was recovered from a young woman in good health and CMV-seronegative. The sequenced material came from PBMCs.

The CDR3 spells CATKAGISYNEQFF. In DNA, the CDR3 is TGTGCCACCAAAGCGGGAATATCCTACAATGAGCAGTTCTTC. The rearrangement links TRBV6-1 to TRBJ2-1; 7 bases match TRBD2. The CDR3 spans 14 residues. Germline values: CDR1 MNHNS, CDR2 SASEGT. Trimming removed 10 bases from V and 1 base from J; junction bases left unmatched: 7.